Listed here is a single T cell receptor (beta chain). The CDR3 totals 16 residues. Trimming took 3 bases from V and 4 from J; bases not matched to a gene: 5. Germline lookup yields CDR1 WSHSY and CDR2 SAAADI. The data were taken from a study of T cell changes during pregnancy in multiple sclerosis. Here immunoSEQ multiplex PCR was the method, and the copy in TCRdb shows in-frame clones only, minus some. The sample lists fewer than 55,000 clones; over 90% were seen once. The chain uses TRBV10-2 and TRBJ2-1; TRBD2 matches at 11 bases. This sequence originates from a female donor with multiple sclerosis, enrolled in a pregnancy study. Sequencing used peripheral blood, obtained after pregnancy. The CDR3 loop reads CASSEGTSGDYNEQFF. The CDR3 nucleotides read TGCGCCAGCAGTGAAGGGACTAGCGGAGATTACAATGAGCAGTTCTTC.